This TCR beta chain was documented in a study of cytomegalovirus exposure and HLA in healthy donors. General study findings and limits: The study flagged some 180 TCR beta chains as cytomegalovirus-associated. It was confirmed in vitro that a few of the CMV-associated chains were specific for CMV antigens.

On this clone: Its specificity is unknown.

Sequencing was performed with immunoSEQ multiplex PCR; in TCRdb, only in-frame clones are kept and a portion is missing. In the table there are tens of thousands of clones, 94% of which are singletons. The CDR3 has 13 residues. CDR1 and CDR2 (germline): KGHSH, LQKENI. V lost 1 base, J lost 4 bases, and 7 bases lay in between. Among the roughly 120 subjects of the validation cohort, separate from the approximately 660-subject first cohort, were the donors. This clonotype originated in a woman younger than 30 in good health and CMV-seronegative. The sequencing sample was made of PBMCs. This chain joins TRBV18 and TRBJ2-5; D is perhaps TRBD1 (6 bases). CDR3 nucleotide sequence: TGTGCCAGCTCACCACAAGGGGGAGAGACCCAGTACTTC. This translates into CASSPQGGETQYF. The entire variable domain, with the rest obtained from reference TRBV18 and TRBJ2-5, is as follows: NAGVMQNPRHLVRRRGQEARLRCSPMKGHSHVYWYRQLPEEGLKFMVYLQKENIIDESGMPKERFSAEFPKEGPSILRIQQVVRGDSAAYFCASSPQGGETQYFGPGTRLLVL.